This passage covers 27 T cell receptor beta chains from one sample sequenced in a study of blood T cell repertoires in COVID-19 (dated by TCRdb to about 2020). Libraries were constructed by the immunoSEQ multiplex PCR assay. TCRdb provides this immuneACCESS table in a form limited to in-frame rearrangements. Some clones are lacking; in checked studies, under half of them reflect an unresolved V gene, and why the rest are absent is not known. The sample table records roughly 47,000 clones; 80% to 90% of these occur just once. Under 8% of the sample rests with the top ten. Sequencing was carried out using peripheral blood. Receptor source: a middle-aged man with acute or convalescent COVID-19.

This clone was counted only a few times. V is TRBV20-1 and J is TRBJ2-7; weak D call: TRBD1 (6 bases). The CDR3 spans 13 residues. The germline V gene encodes CDR1 DFQATT and CDR2 SNEGSKA (reference sequence). With 3 bases removed from V and 0 bases from J, the gap between germline ends came to 9 bases. CDR3 sequence (DNA): TGCAGTGCTAGTCAGGGGACCTCCTACGAGCAGTACTTC. It yields the protein CSASQGTSYEQYF.

The chain carries TRBV11-2 and TRBJ1-6; D is unclear. The CDR3 covers 15 residues. Looked up from germline, CDR1 is SGHAT and CDR2 is FQNNGV. The V end lost 2 bases, the J end lost 4 bases, and 9 bases lay between the germline ends. CDR3 nucleotide sequence: TGTGCCAGCAGCTTATTAGGAGGGTATAATTCACCCCTCCACTTT. Its translation is CASSLLGGYNSPLHF.

The rearrangement uses TRBV7-9 and TRBJ2-1, with 13 bases aligning to TRBD2. This CDR3 comprises 17 residues. With 5 bases clipped from V and 4 bases from J, the junction kept 8 bases outside the gene matches. Looked up from germline, CDR1 is SEHNR and CDR2 is FQNEAQ (reference sequence). The CDR3 region is CASSPPGLAGKYNEQFF. The CDR3 DNA reads TGTGCCAGCAGCCCCCCGGGACTAGCGGGGAAATACAATGAGCAGTTCTTC.

The rearrangement links TRBV7-2 to TRBJ1-2; D is perhaps TRBD1 (5 bases). Germline V gene data show CDR1 as SGHTA and CDR2 as FQGNSA. V was clipped by 1 base and J by 8 bases, with 23 bases between them. This CDR3 is 17 amino acids long. The CDR3 reads CASSLGKGVRESRGYTF. The CDR3 DNA reads as TGTGCCAGCAGCTTAGGGAAAGGGGTACGAGAATCTAGAGGCTACACCTTC.

The chain carries TRBV9 and TRBJ2-7; D perhaps matches TRBD1 (6 bases). V lost 3 bases to trimming and J lost 5 bases, with 9 bases between them. The CDR3 sequence is 12 residues long. Germline V gives CDR1 SGDLS, CDR2 YYNGEE. The CDR3 DNA reads as TGTGCCAGCAGCGCGACAGGCCACGAGCAGTACTTC. It is translated as CASSATGHEQYF.

The rearrangement joins TRBV15 to TRBJ1-6; a weak D match, TRBD1 (6 bases). The CDR3 is 17 residues long. Germline V gene data show CDR1 as LNHNV and CDR2 as YYDKDF (reference sequence). V was cut by 5 bases and J by 3 bases, with 17 bases left in between. The CDR3 sequence: CATSEGGGGFYNSPLHF. The CDR3 nucleotides are TGTGCCACCAGCGAAGGGGGTGGTGGGTTCTATAATTCACCCCTCCACTTT.

The chain has TRBV5-4 and TRBJ2-2; 11 bases are shared with TRBD1. J gave up 4 bases and V 0 bases, and 2 bases lay outside the gene matches. This CDR3 has 16 amino acids. Germline CDR1 SGHNT, CDR2 YYREEE (reference sequence). CDR3 nucleotide sequence: TGTGCCAGCAGCTTGGGGGGACAGGGGGTCACCGGGGAGCTGTTTTTT. Its protein product is CASSLGGQGVTGELFF.

The chain links TRBV11-2 to TRBJ2-3; TRBD1 might be the D (6 bases). This CDR3 spans 14 amino acids. From germline, CDR1 is SGHAT and CDR2 FQNNGV. Trimming removed 5 bases at V and 4 bases at J, with 13 bases between. The CDR3, as DNA: TGTGCCAGCAGCGAACAGGGTACCGCAGATACGCAGTATTTT. It specifies CASSEQGTADTQYF.

The V and J genes are TRBV9 and TRBJ2-1; the D gene is possibly TRBD2 (5 bases). Trimming left V 3 bases short and J 5 bases short, with 9 bases between. The CDR3 runs 13 residues. Germline V gene sequence: CDR1 SGDLS, CDR2 YYNGEE. CDR3 sequence: CASSGSGNNEQFF. In nucleotides, the CDR3 is TGTGCCAGCAGCGGGAGCGGTAACAATGAGCAGTTCTTC. Together with reference TRBV9 and TRBJ2-1, the CDR3 gives the full variable domain: DSGVTQTPKHLITATGQRVTLRCSPRSGDLSVYWYQQSLDQGLQFLIQYYNGEERAKGNILERFSAQQFPDLHSELNLSSLELGDSALYFCASSGSGNNEQFFGPGTRLTVL.

The rearrangement links TRBV2 to TRBJ2-7; TRBD1 might be the D (6 bases). CDR1 and CDR2 from the germline V gene are SNHLY and FYNNEI. The CDR3 runs 14 residues. The ends were cut back, 9 bases at V and 9 bases at J, with 24 bases in the middle. The CDR3 region is CASQTGTPFAGQYF. The CDR3 DNA is TGTGCCAGTCAAACCGGGACACCGTTCGCTGGGCAGTACTTC.

V gene TRBV6-6 combines with J gene TRBJ2-1; D ambiguous. The CDR3 totals 14 residues. The germline gives CDR1 MNHNY, CDR2 SVGAGI (reference sequence). Trimming took off 5 bases at V and 6 bases at J, with 14 bases between the two ends. The CDR3 bases are TGTGCCAGCAGTCCCACCCTGTCCGGCAATGAGCAGTTCTTC. Its protein is CASSPTLSGNEQFF.

The J gene is TRBJ1-1, the V gene TRBV6-6; a possible D gene is TRBD1 (5 bases). The CDR3 contains 16 residues. V was trimmed by 3 bases and J by 4 bases, leaving 18 bases between them. The germline gives CDR1 MNHNY, CDR2 SVGAGI (reference sequence). This CDR3 is CASSYWLEQESTEAFF. The CDR3 nucleotides read TGTGCCAGCAGTTATTGGCTCGAACAGGAGAGCACTGAAGCTTTCTTT.

This rearrangement joins TRBV4-1 to TRBJ1-6; possible D gene TRBD1, 6 bases. Per germline, CDR1 MGHRA and CDR2 YSYEKL. The CDR3 has 18 amino acids. V shed 0 bases and J shed 9 bases, with 21 bases lying between them. The chain's CDR3 is CASSQDRGGAKYFSPLHF. CDR3 nucleotides: TGCGCCAGCAGCCAAGATCGCGGGGGCGCGAAATATTTTTCACCCCTCCACTTT.

V and J are TRBV4-3 and TRBJ2-1, with a weak D call TRBD2 (7 bases). Between the trimmed V and J ends, which lost 0 bases and 7 bases, there was a span of 16 bases. CDR3 length: 16 residues. Per the germline V gene, CDR1 is LGHNA and CDR2 is YSLEER. CDR3 sequence (DNA): TGCGCCAGCAGCCAAGACGCGAGGGGGGGGATTAATGAGCAGTTCTTC. Its protein product is CASSQDARGGINEQFF.

CDR3 sequence: CSVLRQGARTDTQYF. The CDR3 bases are TGCAGCGTTCTCCGACAGGGGGCACGCACAGATACGCAGTATTTT. This sequence joins TRBV29-1 and TRBJ2-3, with TRBD1 identical over 10 bases. The V gene end was trimmed by 5 bases and the J gene end by 1 base; junction bases not matched to a gene: 6. CDR3 size: 15 residues. Germline V CDR1 and CDR2: SQVTM, ANQGSEA.

V and J are TRBV6-5 and TRBJ1-5, with 9 bases identical to TRBD1. The CDR3 contains 15 residues. Germline CDR1 reads MNHEY; CDR2 reads SVGAGI. Trimming cost V 6 bases and J 2 bases; bases outside gene matches: 5. Here the CDR3 DNA reads TGTGCCAGCAGGGGGACAGGGCTTGGCAATCAGCCCCAGCATTTT. This encodes CASRGTGLGNQPQHF.

The chain couples TRBV6-1 to TRBJ2-7; D perhaps matches TRBD1 (5 bases). V shed 2 bases and J shed 2 bases, with 10 bases lying between them. Per germline, CDR1 MNHNS and CDR2 SASEGT. The CDR3 has 14 residues. The CDR3 sequence: CASSEQAGTYEQYF. In DNA form, the CDR3 reads TGTGCCAGCAGTGAACAGGCAGGGACCTACGAGCAGTACTTC.

The chain joins TRBV9 to TRBJ1-1, with unresolved D. In germline, CDR1 is SGDLS, CDR2 YYNGEE. The CDR3 is 14 amino acids. Trimming removed 2 bases from V and 3 bases from J, with 11 bases in between. The CDR3 is CASSVTRQDTEAFF. As DNA, the CDR3 is TGTGCCAGCAGCGTTACCCGCCAGGACACTGAAGCTTTCTTT.

This chain uses TRBV9 with TRBJ2-1; TRBD2 aligns across 11 bases. The trim removed 2 bases at V and 2 bases at J, leaving 12 bases unmatched. Germline CDR1 and CDR2: SGDLS and YYNGEE. The CDR3 is made up of 19 amino acids. The CDR3 sequence is CASSVEGLAEGLPYNEQFF. The CDR3 DNA follows: TGTGCCAGCAGCGTTGAGGGACTAGCGGAGGGGCTGCCCTACAATGAGCAGTTCTTC. The variable domain in full, completed from reference TRBV9 and TRBJ2-1, reads DSGVTQTPKHLITATGQRVTLRCSPRSGDLSVYWYQQSLDQGLQFLIQYYNGEERAKGNILERFSAQQFPDLHSELNLSSLELGDSALYFCASSVEGLAEGLPYNEQFFGPGTRLTVL.

The CDR3 DNA sequence: TGTGCCAGCAGTTTGTCCAGGGGGCTAGGTGGCTACACCTTC. Protein: CASSLSRGLGGYTF. This rearrangement joins TRBV27 to TRBJ1-2; 8 bases line up with TRBD1. Germline assignment: CDR1 MNHEY and CDR2 SMNVEV (reference sequence). The CDR3 length is 14 residues. Trimming at V came to 3 bases and at J to 7 bases, leaving 7 bases not matched to a gene.

The V call is TRBV5-4, the J call TRBJ2-1, with D unresolved. V lost 3 bases to trimming and J lost 6 bases, with 4 bases between them. CDR1 is SGHNT and CDR2 is YYREEE in the germline V gene (reference sequence). This CDR3 has 11 residues. CDR3 DNA sequence: TGTGCCAGCAGCTCTCGCAATGAGCAGTTCTTC. Protein product: CASSSRNEQFF.

The chain combines TRBV18 with TRBJ2-2, with 7 bases aligning to TRBD1. The CDR3 runs 16 residues. V lost 0 bases and J lost 3; bases outside the gene matches: 4. Germline-derived CDR1 and CDR2 are KGHSH and LQKENI. The CDR3 coding sequence is TGTGCCAGCTCACCACCGGGACAGAAGGACACCGGGGAGCTGTTTTTT. It yields the protein CASSPPGQKDTGELFF.

The CDR3 DNA reads TGTGCCAGCTCCGGACTAGCGGGAGTAGGCGAGCAGTTCTTC. Translating gives CASSGLAGVGEQFF. This chain uses TRBV9 with TRBJ2-1; 13 bases line up with TRBD2. V shed 7 bases and J 10 bases; nucleotides not matched to a gene: 8. The CDR3 loop spans 14 amino acids. Germline CDR1 and CDR2: SGDLS and YYNGEE.

Note on this clone: One junction end does not reproduce the germline sequence, and a read error may be involved. V usage is TRBV29-1 and J usage is TRBJ2-5; D is possibly TRBD1 (6 bases). The V gene's germline CDR1 is SQVTM and CDR2 ANQGSEA. There are 12 residues in the CDR3. Written as DNA, the CDR3 is TGTGCGCAAAATCAGGGGCAAGAGACCCAGTACTTC. This gives the protein CAQNQGQETQYF.

This chain uses TRBV11-1 with TRBJ2-1, with D possibly matching TRBD1 (5 bases). V was pared by 1 base and J by 4 bases, with 14 bases between. From germline, CDR1 is SGHAT and CDR2 FQDESV (reference sequence). The CDR3 contains 16 residues. As DNA, the CDR3 is TGTGCCAGCAGCTTAGATATAGGGGCGACTTACAATGAGCAGTTCTTC. Translated: CASSLDIGATYNEQFF.

This clone was seen once. The V and J genes are TRBV5-4 and TRBJ2-7; 10 nucleotides align to TRBD1. CDR1 is SGHNT and CDR2 is YYREEE in the germline V gene (reference sequence). The CDR3 is made up of 13 amino acids. Trimming took 4 bases from V and 5 from J; bases not matched to a gene: 3. The CDR3 bases are TGTGCCAGCAGCCGGGGACAGGGGAACGAGCAGTACTTC. Translated: CASSRGQGNEQYF.

V is TRBV27 and J is TRBJ1-1, with TRBD1 matching over 7 bases. V shed 6 bases, J shed 5 bases, and the junction held 6 bases outside the gene matches. This CDR3 has 13 amino acids. The germline V gene encodes CDR1 MNHEY and CDR2 SMNVEV (reference sequence). DNA for the CDR3: TGTGCCAGCAGCTCAAACAGGGGAACTGAAGCTTTCTTT. Its protein is CASSSNRGTEAFF.